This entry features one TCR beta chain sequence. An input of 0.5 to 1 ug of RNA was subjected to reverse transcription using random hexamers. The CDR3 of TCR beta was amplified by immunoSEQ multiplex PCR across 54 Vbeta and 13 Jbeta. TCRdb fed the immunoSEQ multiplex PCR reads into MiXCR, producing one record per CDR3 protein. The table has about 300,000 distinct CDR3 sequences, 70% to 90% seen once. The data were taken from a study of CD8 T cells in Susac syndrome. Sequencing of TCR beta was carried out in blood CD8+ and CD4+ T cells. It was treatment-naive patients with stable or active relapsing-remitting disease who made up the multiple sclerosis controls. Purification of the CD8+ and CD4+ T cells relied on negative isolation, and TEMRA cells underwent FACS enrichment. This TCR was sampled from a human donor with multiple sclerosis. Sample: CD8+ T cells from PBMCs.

The CDR3 DNA is TGTGCCAGCAGCTTAGGGCAGGGGGCAGGGACTCACAATGAGCAGTTCTTC. It yields the protein CASSLGQGAGTHNEQFF. J is TRBJ2-1 and V is TRBV11-2; 8 positions match TRBD1. From germline, CDR1 is SGHAT and CDR2 FQNNGV. V was pared by 1 base and J by 5 bases, with 10 bases of the junction left unmatched. This CDR3 is 17 amino acids long.